The rows below give T cell receptor beta chains drawn from one sample of a study of regulatory T cells in long-lasting Graves disease. TCRdb re-analysed the multiplex PCR reads in MiXCR, keeping a single row per CDR3 protein. The sample lists 440,000 or so distinct CDR3 sequences; less than 20% were seen once. This sample was shared with a second study, whose subject was T cells in Graves' hyperthyroidism and ophthalmopathy.

Material: peripheral blood mononuclear cells (PBMCs), obtained at new diagnosis, from a patient treated with antithyroid drugs. These receptors originate from a woman in her twenties or thirties with Graves disease. Each CDR3 is given with its conserved first and last residue. Each record gives: CDR3 length, clone size, V gene, J gene, D gene, CDR3 protein, CDR3 DNA. A D gene is named only where the DNA matches it firmly. Rows give clone size only sometimes, using once, few, many, or a class for an expanded clone.

CDR3 length: 15; clone size: many; V gene: TRBV28; J gene: TRBJ1-2; D gene: -; CDR3 protein: CASSSGGTQNYGYTF; CDR3 DNA: TGTGCCAGCAGTTCGGGAGGGACACAAAACTATGGCTACACCTTC
CDR3 length: 14; clone size: many; V gene: TRBV20-1; J gene: TRBJ1-1; D gene: -; CDR3 protein: CSAPPLGRDTEAFF; CDR3 DNA: TGCAGTGCTCCCCCCCTGGGTCGGGACACTGAAGCTTTCTTT
CDR3 length: 16; clone size: many; V gene: TRBV28; J gene: TRBJ1-5; D gene: TRBD1; CDR3 protein: CASSAADRGVYQPQHF; CDR3 DNA: TGTGCCAGCAGTGCCGCGGACAGGGGAGTCTATCAGCCCCAGCATTTT
CDR3 length: 13; clone size: -; V gene: TRBV7-2; J gene: TRBJ2-6; D gene: -; CDR3 protein: CASIPQGANVLTF; CDR3 DNA: TGTGCCAGCATCCCACAAGGGGCCAACGTCCTGACTTTC
CDR3 length: 13; clone size: many; V gene: TRBV2; J gene: TRBJ1-5; D gene: -; CDR3 protein: CASRIGGNQPQHF; CDR3 DNA: TGTGCCAGCAGGATAGGAGGCAATCAGCCCCAGCATTTT
CDR3 length: 13; clone size: few; V gene: TRBV5-1; J gene: TRBJ2-7; D gene: TRBD1; CDR3 protein: CASSLGAQGEQYF; CDR3 DNA: TGCGCCAGCAGCTTGGGGGCACAGGGGGAGCAGTACTTC
CDR3 length: 15; clone size: -; V gene: TRBV6-2/TRBV6-3; J gene: TRBJ1-2; D gene: -; CDR3 protein: CASTDGAYPYYGYTF; CDR3 DNA: TGTGCCAGCACCGACGGAGCCTATCCCTACTATGGCTACACCTTC
CDR3 length: 18; clone size: -; V gene: TRBV4-1; J gene: TRBJ2-2; D gene: -; CDR3 protein: CASSQLFGPLMNTGELFF; CDR3 DNA: TGCGCCAGCAGCCAACTTTTCGGGCCCTTGATGAACACCGGGGAGCTGTTTTTT
CDR3 length: 14; clone size: many; V gene: TRBV30; J gene: TRBJ1-1; D gene: -; CDR3 protein: CAWTRVSVNTEAFF; CDR3 DNA: TGTGCCTGGACGAGGGTAAGTGTGAACACTGAAGCTTTCTTT
CDR3 length: 14; clone size: -; V gene: TRBV7-3; J gene: TRBJ1-1; D gene: -; CDR3 protein: CVSSLPTMNTEAFF; CDR3 DNA: TGTGTCAGCAGCTTACCAACAATGAACACTGAAGCTTTCTTT
CDR3 length: 15; clone size: many; V gene: TRBV3-1; J gene: TRBJ1-6; D gene: TRBD1; CDR3 protein: CASSQVGTGESPLHF; CDR3 DNA: TGTGCCAGCAGCCAAGTTGGGACAGGTGAATCACCCCTCCACTTT
CDR3 length: 15; clone size: few; V gene: TRBV19; J gene: TRBJ2-3; D gene: -; CDR3 protein: CASSIDVGSTDTQYF; CDR3 DNA: TGTGCCAGTAGTATAGATGTCGGTTCCACAGATACGCAGTATTTT
CDR3 length: 14; clone size: many; V gene: TRBV12-3/TRBV12-4; J gene: TRBJ2-1; D gene: TRBD2; CDR3 protein: CASSLAGGTNEQFF; CDR3 DNA: TGTGCCAGCAGTTTAGCGGGGGGGACCAATGAGCAGTTCTTC
CDR3 length: 14; clone size: -; V gene: TRBV7-9; J gene: TRBJ1-1; D gene: -; CDR3 protein: CASSFLGENTEAFF; CDR3 DNA: TGTGCCAGCAGCTTCCTGGGAGAGAACACTGAAGCTTTCTTT
CDR3 length: 17; clone size: many; V gene: TRBV18; J gene: TRBJ2-5; D gene: -; CDR3 protein: CASSPSISGGTEETQYF; CDR3 DNA: TGTGCCAGCTCACCAAGTATTTCAGGAGGGACCGAAGAGACCCAGTACTTC
CDR3 length: 14; clone size: many; V gene: TRBV2; J gene: TRBJ2-1; D gene: -; CDR3 protein: CAISPGSSYNEQFF; CDR3 DNA: TGTGCCATCAGCCCGGGGAGCTCCTACAATGAGCAGTTCTTC
CDR3 length: 17; clone size: -; V gene: TRBV19; J gene: TRBJ2-1; D gene: TRBD2; CDR3 protein: CASNNSPTSGSGDEQFF; CDR3 DNA: TGTGCCAGTAACAATTCTCCGACTAGCGGGAGTGGTGATGAGCAGTTCTTC
CDR3 length: 18; clone size: many; V gene: TRBV7-9; J gene: TRBJ2-3; D gene: -; CDR3 protein: CASSLWRGGRVGTDTQYF; CDR3 DNA: TGTGCCAGCAGCTTATGGCGTGGAGGGCGGGTTGGCACAGATACGCAGTATTTT
CDR3 length: 14; clone size: few; V gene: TRBV27; J gene: TRBJ2-2; D gene: -; CDR3 protein: CASSLSAYTGELFF; CDR3 DNA: TGTGCCAGCAGTTTATCGGCCTACACCGGGGAGCTGTTTTTT
CDR3 length: 15; clone size: many; V gene: TRBV27; J gene: TRBJ1-5; D gene: -; CDR3 protein: CASSSRQASNQPQHF; CDR3 DNA: TGTGCCAGCAGTTCCCGACAGGCGAGCAATCAGCCCCAGCATTTT
CDR3 length: 15; clone size: many; V gene: TRBV7-9; J gene: TRBJ2-5; D gene: -; CDR3 protein: CASSFFVGGLETQYF; CDR3 DNA: TGTGCCAGCAGCTTCTTCGTTGGGGGGCTTGAGACCCAGTACTTC
CDR3 length: 12; clone size: many; V gene: TRBV27; J gene: TRBJ2-3; D gene: -; CDR3 protein: CASSHGSDTQYF; CDR3 DNA: TGTGCCAGCAGTCATGGATCAGATACGCAGTATTTT
CDR3 length: 16; clone size: -; V gene: TRBV2; J gene: TRBJ2-5; D gene: TRBD2; CDR3 protein: CASSEGPGGVREAQYF; CDR3 DNA: TGTGCCAGCAGTGAAGGCCCGGGAGGGGTCCGGGAGGCCCAGTACTTC
CDR3 length: 15; clone size: many; V gene: TRBV2; J gene: TRBJ2-5; D gene: TRBD1; CDR3 protein: CASSVGTGRRETQYF; CDR3 DNA: TGTGCCAGCAGTGTGGGGACAGGCCGCCGTGAGACCCAGTACTTC
CDR3 length: 12; clone size: many; V gene: TRBV6-1; J gene: TRBJ1-2; D gene: -; CDR3 protein: CASSPSNYGYTF; CDR3 DNA: TGTGCCAGCAGCCCGTCTAACTATGGCTACACCTTC
CDR3 length: 15; clone size: -; V gene: TRBV5-1; J gene: TRBJ2-7; D gene: -; CDR3 protein: CASSLIEGDSYEQYF; CDR3 DNA: TGCGCCAGCAGCTTGATAGAGGGGGATTCGTACGAGCAGTACTTC
CDR3 length: 16; clone size: -; V gene: TRBV20-1; J gene: TRBJ2-5; D gene: -; CDR3 protein: CSARDARSPYQETQYF; CDR3 DNA: TGCAGTGCTAGAGATGCTCGGAGCCCGTACCAAGAGACCCAGTACTTC
CDR3 length: 16; clone size: -; V gene: TRBV7-3; J gene: TRBJ2-7; D gene: TRBD2; CDR3 protein: CASSFGLAGGTYEQYF; CDR3 DNA: TGTGCCAGCAGCTTCGGACTAGCGGGAGGGACCTACGAGCAGTACTTC
CDR3 length: 16; clone size: many; V gene: TRBV3-1; J gene: TRBJ2-1; D gene: -; CDR3 protein: CASSHPVGTFDNEQFF; CDR3 DNA: TGTGCCAGCAGCCACCCAGTCGGGACTTTCGACAATGAGCAGTTCTTC
CDR3 length: 14; clone size: -; V gene: TRBV12-3/TRBV12-4; J gene: TRBJ2-2; D gene: TRBD1; CDR3 protein: CASSTGTGTGELFF; CDR3 DNA: TGTGCCAGCAGCACCGGGACAGGGACCGGGGAGCTGTTTTTT
CDR3 length: 14; clone size: -; V gene: TRBV3-1; J gene: TRBJ1-4; D gene: -; CDR3 protein: CASSYQGSGEKLFF; CDR3 DNA: TGTGCCAGCAGCTACCAGGGAAGCGGTGAAAAACTGTTTTTT
CDR3 length: 18; clone size: few; V gene: TRBV14; J gene: TRBJ2-1; D gene: TRBD2; CDR3 protein: CASSPWTSGVSSYNEQFF; CDR3 DNA: TGTGCCAGCAGCCCCTGGACTAGCGGCGTGAGCTCCTACAATGAGCAGTTCTTC
CDR3 length: 15; clone size: many; V gene: TRBV28; J gene: TRBJ2-3; D gene: TRBD2; CDR3 protein: CASSLKREYTDTQYF; CDR3 DNA: TGTGCCAGCAGTTTAAAGCGGGAGTACACAGATACGCAGTATTTT
CDR3 length: 16; clone size: many; V gene: TRBV13; J gene: TRBJ2-7; D gene: TRBD2; CDR3 protein: CASSSPSGSISYEQYF; CDR3 DNA: TGTGCCAGCAGCTCGCCTAGCGGGAGTATTTCCTACGAGCAGTACTTC
CDR3 length: 14; clone size: many; V gene: TRBV29-1; J gene: TRBJ2-3; D gene: -; CDR3 protein: CSASVGGETDTQYF; CDR3 DNA: TGCAGCGCTTCCGTTGGGGGAGAAACAGATACGCAGTATTTT
CDR3 length: 11; clone size: many; V gene: TRBV27; J gene: TRBJ1-2; D gene: TRBD1; CDR3 protein: CASGQGAGYTF; CDR3 DNA: TGTGCCAGCGGACAGGGCGCTGGCTACACCTTC
CDR3 length: 16; clone size: many; V gene: TRBV10-1; J gene: TRBJ1-4; D gene: TRBD1; CDR3 protein: CASSESIDRGGEKLFF; CDR3 DNA: TGCGCCAGCAGTGAGTCGATAGACAGGGGTGGTGAAAAACTGTTTTTT
CDR3 length: 12; clone size: many; V gene: TRBV10-3; J gene: TRBJ2-3; D gene: -; CDR3 protein: CAISSGRDTQYF; CDR3 DNA: TGTGCCATCAGCTCTGGAAGGGATACGCAGTATTTT